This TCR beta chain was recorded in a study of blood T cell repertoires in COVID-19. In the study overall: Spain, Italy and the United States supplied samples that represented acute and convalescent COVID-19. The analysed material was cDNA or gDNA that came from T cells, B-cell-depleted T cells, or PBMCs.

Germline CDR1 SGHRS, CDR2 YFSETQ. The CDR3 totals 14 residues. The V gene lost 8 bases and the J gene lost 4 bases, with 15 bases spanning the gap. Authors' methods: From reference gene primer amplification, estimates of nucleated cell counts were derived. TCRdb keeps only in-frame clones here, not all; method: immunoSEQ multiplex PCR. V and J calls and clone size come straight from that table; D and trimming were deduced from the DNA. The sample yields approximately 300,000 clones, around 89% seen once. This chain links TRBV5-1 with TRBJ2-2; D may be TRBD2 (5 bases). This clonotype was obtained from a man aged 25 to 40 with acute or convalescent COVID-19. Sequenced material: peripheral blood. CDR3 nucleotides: TGCGCCAGTCGGGGTGTAGCAAGCACCGGGGAGCTGTTTTTT. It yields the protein CASRGVASTGELFF.